This TCR beta chain was captured in a study of T cells in Graves' hyperthyroidism and ophthalmopathy (dated by TCRdb to the late 2010s). Concerning the study at large: TCR V-J signatures able to tell the groups apart were searched for in a discovery cohort of approximately 95 patients, of whom under 45 had Graves' ophthalmopathy and roughly 57 had stable Graves' hyperthyroidism. An independent validation cohort of under 20 hyperthyroidism patients and over 15 patients who later progressed to ophthalmopathy tested prospective prediction of ophthalmopathy. Following sampling, methimazole starting at 30 mg daily was given to hyperthyroidism patients, and high-dose intravenous methylprednisolone was given to ophthalmopathy patients. For training and testing, the approximately 92 patients in the discovery cohort were randomly divided in a 7:3 ratio. TCR Vbeta CDR3 sequencing of 120 to 150 peripheral blood samples (over 40 ophthalmopathy, under 80 hyperthyroidism and around 17 progressor patients) is reported in the paper. Thyroid tissue and blood T-cell repertoires from more than five Graves' hyperthyroidism patients were also compared in the study.

TCR beta CDR3 regions were amplified from RNA transcripts. The first round of RT-PCR for the TCR CDR3 was performed with the HTBI primer set and the Qiagen OneStep RT-PCR kit. A second multiplex PCR round built the libraries, followed by size selection and purification. The libraries were sequenced on an Illumina HiSeq2000 using paired-end 100 bp reads. Per the authors' processing: SOAPnuke was used to process the raw data, throwing out any read that contained adapters or uncalled bases, had a mean Phred below 15, or lacked an exact constant-primer or identifier match. High-quality paired reads were merged with COPE v1.2.5, and unique nucleotide sequences were defined as clonotypes. MiTCR v1.1 was used to align clonotypes to the IMGT TRBV, TRBD and TRBJ reference segments. Analysis was restricted to V-J combinations with a frequency above 0.0001, which covered about 99% of repertoires. The TCS score was defined as F50 (clonal expansion) divided by E x V (chaos), with BLOSUM62-based TCRdist calculated between CDR3 peptides within each V-J. Welch's t-statistics and random forest reduced just over 500 V-J features to around 14, which were used in a naive Bayes classifier (R e1071). The public reads were quality trimmed at Q25 with fastp and then assembled into clones with MiXCR by TCRdb, keeping productive beta chains. Each record represents a unique CDR3 protein, reported with the most common genes and DNA among its rows. TCRdb, not the original authors, processed these V and J calls. The sample includes hundreds of thousands of distinct CDR3 sequences, with 46% observed a single time. The top ten clonotypes cover 8.2% of the sample.

As encoded in the germline V gene, CDR1 is SGDLS while CDR2 is YYNGEE. V and J lose 0 bases and 7 bases, and a span of 10 bases separates them. The CDR3 runs 13 amino acids, cysteine and phenylalanine included. Only the CDR3 portion is preserved as DNA: 39 bases, with reading frame beginning at the first base. Stable Graves' hyperthyroidism was defined as no progression to ophthalmopathy during 18 months of follow-up. Hyperthyroidism patients were aged 18 to 65 years and newly diagnosed, with disease duration of less than 2 months. Exclusion was applied to patients with uncontrolled infections, other autoimmune diseases, pregnancy or lactation. Clinical symptoms, serum thyroxine and TRAb, thyroid ultrasound, and orbital computed tomography formed the basis for the diagnoses. Trizol reagent was used to extract total RNA, and RNA quality was then checked on an Agilent 2100 Bioanalyzer. As concerns this clonotype: What antigen it recognizes has not been identified. Base quality data are lacking; no much larger clone is found one base away.

Points the paper makes about the study in general: Most expanded thyroid clonotypes (frequency above 0.001) were also detected in blood, a finding suggesting that blood repertoires may reflect thyroid immune responses. Sample size was not statistically predetermined, and blinding of investigators to group allocation was not performed. In validation, progression to ophthalmopathy was predicted by the model with 70.59% sensitivity and roughly 76% specificity, a median of about 6.4 months before onset. Ophthalmopathy was separated from stable hyperthyroidism by a 13 V-J signature model, with approximately 89% sensitivity and 81% to 83% specificity obtained in cross-validation and 80%/75% obtained in testing.

Recombination joined TRBV9 with TRBJ1-1; the D gene assignment is ambiguous. Sample: peripheral blood or thyroid tissue (not recorded which). This TCR came from a woman under 30 with Graves' hyperthyroidism. Donor details come from another sample of the same person, matched by shared clones. Read as DNA, the sequence is TGTGCCAGCAGCGTAGGTCTCCAGGATGAAGCTTTCTTT. It translates to CASSVGLQDEAFF. Where the CDR3 stops, the reference TRBV9 and TRBJ1-1 genes take over; the full variable domain is DSGVTQTPKHLITATGQRVTLRCSPRSGDLSVYWYQQSLDQGLQFLIQYYNGEERAKGNILERFSAQQFPDLHSELNLSSLELGDSALYFCASSVGLQDEAFFGQGTRLTVV.